Listed below are T cell receptor beta chains from one sample, sequenced in a study of T cells in localized non-small cell lung cancer. Assay: immunoSEQ multiplex PCR; the TCRdb copy retains only in-frame clones and omits some. The data contain 86,000 or so clones, 80% to 90% of them singletons. This sample comprised peripheral blood, obtained before any cancer treatment. These receptors originate from a man aged 35-75 years with stage I lung adenocarcinoma. CDR3s include the opening cysteine and the closing phenylalanine or tryptophan. Fields, in order: J gene, V gene, clone size, D gene, CDR3 DNA, CDR3 protein. D genes are given only for firm matches. Clone size is stated in some rows and not others, as once, few, many or a class when expanded.

TRBJ2-2	TRBV4-3	-	-	TGCGCCAGCAGCCAAGATTCTGGGGAGAACACCGGGGAGCTGTTTTTT	CASSQDSGENTGELFF
TRBJ2-7	TRBV19	-	-	TGTGCCAGTAGTACGAGGGACGGTTCCTACGAGCAGTACTTC	CASSTRDGSYEQYF
TRBJ2-1	TRBV7-9	medium-sized	TRBD2	TGTGCCAGCAGCCCTGCCCGGCTAGCGGGCTCCTACAATGAGCAGTTCTTC	CASSPARLAGSYNEQFF
TRBJ1-4	TRBV18	-	-	TGTGCCAGCTCACCACCGGGGGGTAATGAAAAACTGTTTTTT	CASSPPGGNEKLFF
TRBJ2-7	TRBV7-9	-	-	TGTGCCAGCAGCTTATCAGCCTACGAGCAGTACTTC	CASSLSAYEQYF
TRBJ2-5	TRBV7-6	-	TRBD2	TGTGCCAGCAGCTTAAGCGGGGGGGAAGGGACCCAGTACTTC	CASSLSGGEGTQYF
TRBJ2-3	TRBV27	-	-	TGTGCCAGCAGTTTCGGCGATACGCAGTATTTT	CASSFGDTQYF
TRBJ2-5	TRBV6-5	-	-	TGTGCCAGCAGTTACGGCAGGGGAGGCGAGACCCAGTACTTC	CASSYGRGGETQYF
TRBJ2-1	TRBV9	-	TRBD2	TGTGCCAGCAGCGCCTTAGCGGGGAACACGGGCAATGAGCAGTTCTTC	CASSALAGNTGNEQFF
TRBJ2-7	TRBV28	-	TRBD2	TGTGCCAGCAGGCGTGGGGGACTAGGCTACGAGCAGTACTTC	CASRRGGLGYEQYF
TRBJ1-2	TRBV4-1	-	-	TGCGCCAGCAGCCAAGTTGCGGCCTATGGCTACACCTTC	CASSQVAAYGYTF
TRBJ2-2	TRBV6-1	-	-	TGTGCCAGTCGGACCGGCACCGGGGAGCTGTTTTTT	CASRTGTGELFF
TRBJ1-5	TRBV15	-	-	TGTGCCACCAGCGGACGGGACCTCACTGTCCGACGGGCAGGGCTCAATCAGCCCCAGCATTTT	CATSGRDLTVRRAGLNQPQHF
TRBJ2-7	TRBV10-3	-	TRBD1	TGTGCCACCACGGACAGGGGATCGAGATACGGATACGAGCAGTACTTC	CATTDRGSRYGYEQYF
TRBJ2-2	TRBV4-1	-	TRBD2	TGCGCCAGCAGCCAAGTCCCTTCTAGCGGGAGTGGCGGGGAGCTGTTTTTT	CASSQVPSSGSGGELFF
TRBJ2-1	TRBV6-4	-	TRBD1	TGTGCCAGCAGTGCACAGGGGGCTGATAATGAGCAGTTCTTC	CASSAQGADNEQFF
TRBJ2-4	TRBV6-5	-	TRBD2	TGTGCCAGCAGTTCACTAGCGGGGGCCTCCACGGACATTCAGTACTTC	CASSSLAGASTDIQYF